The 18 T cell receptor beta chains reported below all come from one sample, sequenced in a study of beta chain features in type 1 diabetes. cDNA synthesis used the whole RNA isolate, giving expressed TCRB sequences. TCRdb keeps only in-frame clones here, not all; method: immunoSEQ multiplex PCR. This repertoire shows roughly 350,000 clones, roughly 11% found once; its top ten account for around 0.015%. The sequenced sample was naive CD4+ T cells from blood. The source is a woman in her 30s in good health.

The chain recombines TRBV21-1 with TRBJ2-7; the table's D call of TRBD1 was not tested on the DNA. TRBV21-1 is a pseudogene locus. This CDR3 has 13 amino acids. The CDR3 DNA reads as TGTGCCAGCAGCAATACCAGGAACTACGAGCAGTACTTC. Translating it yields CASSNTRNYEQYF.

The chain is built from TRBV27 and TRBJ2-6, with D hard to call. Germline CDR1 reads MNHEY; CDR2 reads SMNVEV (reference sequence). This CDR3 is 13 amino acids long. Trimming stripped 3 bases from V and 4 bases from J, with 4 bases between. The CDR3 nucleotides are TGTGCCAGCAGTTTGGCCGGGGCCAACGTCCTGACTTTC. Translation: CASSLAGANVLTF.

V usage is TRBV7-2 and J usage is TRBJ2-1; D remains ambiguous. The CDR3 totals 13 residues. Germline V lookup: CDR1 SGHTA, CDR2 FQGNSA. V dropped 3 bases and J dropped 2 bases, with 5 bases sitting between them. For the CDR3, the DNA is TGTGCCAGCAGCTTCTACCCCTACAATGAGCAGTTCTTC. This gives the protein CASSFYPYNEQFF.

As regards this clone: Other DNA sequences in this specimen translate into the identical CDR3. The J gene is TRBJ2-7, the V gene TRBV18; 10 positions match TRBD1. The germline CDR1 and CDR2 sequences are KGHSH and LQKENI. The V gene end was trimmed by 6 bases and the J gene end by 6 bases; junction bases not matched to a gene: 8. This CDR3 is 14 amino acids long. The CDR3 coding sequence is TGTGCCAGCTCGCCCGGGACAGGGGACCGCGAGCAGTACTTC. Encoded protein: CASSPGTGDREQYF.

The chain recombines TRBV28 with TRBJ1-2; TRBD1 aligns across 8 bases. There are 14 residues in the CDR3. Trimming cost V 4 bases and J 8 bases; bases outside gene matches: 9. Germline values: CDR1 MDHEN, CDR2 SYDVKM. In DNA form, the CDR3 reads TGTGCCAGCAGTTCATCAACCAGGGGGCAGGGCTACACCTTC. Encoded protein: CASSSSTRGQGYTF.

V usage is TRBV7-2 and J usage is TRBJ1-4, with D perhaps TRBD1 (5 bases). The CDR3 covers 14 residues. Germline CDR1 reads SGHTA; CDR2 reads FQGNSA. V gave up 3 bases and J gave up 8 bases, with 13 bases separating them. The CDR3 loop reads CASSFPGGYEKLFF. DNA for the CDR3: TGTGCCAGCAGCTTCCCGGGGGGATACGAAAAACTGTTTTTT.

The table lists this clone with a few counts. The rearrangement links TRBV7-6 to TRBJ2-7; D might be TRBD2 (6 bases). Trimming cost V 4 bases and J 6 bases, with 16 bases left between them. The CDR3 is 14 amino acids. CDR1 and CDR2 (germline): SGHVS, FNYEAQ. DNA for the CDR3: TGTGCCAGCAGCTCGGGACTCGAAAGGAGCGAGCAGTACTTC. Translated, it gives CASSSGLERSEQYF.

J is TRBJ2-1 and V is TRBV30; D gene unclear. The germline gives CDR1 GTSNPN, CDR2 SVGIG (reference sequence). The CDR3 sequence is 13 residues long. The V gene lost 1 base and the J gene lost 8 bases, with 12 bases spanning the gap. In nucleotides, the CDR3 is TGTGCCTGGAGTGCTGGGCTGGGCGATGAGCAGTTCTTC. It translates to CAWSAGLGDEQFF.

This chain links TRBV5-1 with TRBJ2-2; TRBD1 might be the D (5 bases). The V and J ends lost 4 bases and 1 base respectively, with 5 bases between them. The length of the CDR3 is 13 residues. Germline V gene lookup returns CDR1 SGHRS and CDR2 YFSETQ. The CDR3 loop reads CASSGQNTGELFF. CDR3 nucleotides: TGCGCCAGCAGCGGACAGAACACCGGGGAGCTGTTTTTT.

J is TRBJ2-1 and V is TRBV6-5; TRBD2 aligns across 7 bases. Germline CDR1 reads MNHEY; CDR2 reads SVGAGI. V was pared by 7 bases and J by 7 bases, with 13 bases of the junction left unmatched. The CDR3 spans 15 residues. CDR3 in DNA: TGTGCCAGCACCTGGCAGGGCGGGAGTTATAATGAGCAGTTCTTC. It is translated as CASTWQGGSYNEQFF.

In its sample, this clone was seen a few times. The rearrangement links TRBV28 to TRBJ1-1, with a weak D call TRBD1 (6 bases). V shed 9 bases and J shed 4 bases, with 9 bases lying between them. The CDR3 extends over 11 amino acids. Germline values: CDR1 MDHEN, CDR2 SYDVKM. CDR3 sequence reads: CASSGVTEAFF. Written as DNA, the CDR3 is TGTGCCAGTTCAGGGGTCACTGAAGCTTTCTTT.

The chain links TRBV18 to TRBJ1-5, with D uncertain. V shed 3 bases and J shed 2 bases, with 8 bases lying between them. CDR3 length: 14 amino acids. The germline CDR1 and CDR2 sequences are KGHSH and LQKENI. CDR3 sequence: CASSPSLGNQPQHF. The CDR3, as DNA: TGTGCCAGCTCACCTTCTCTTGGCAATCAGCCCCAGCATTTT.

The chain recombines TRBV9 with TRBJ2-1; the match to TRBD2 covers 11 bases. The V and J ends lost 3 bases and 7 bases, in that order; junction bases with no gene match: 9. This CDR3 has 16 amino acids. CDR1 SGDLS and CDR2 YYNGEE come from the germline V gene. CDR3 nucleotide sequence: TGTGCCAGCAGCGCCACGACTAGCGGGATTGCGAATGAGCAGTTCTTC. Its protein product is CASSATTSGIANEQFF.

Only a few counts were recorded for this clone. The V and J genes are TRBV7-8 and TRBJ1-1; D gene uncertain. In germline, CDR1 is SGHVS, CDR2 FQNEAQ. CDR3 size: 14 residues. V was clipped by 0 bases and J by 1 base, with 6 bases between them. Written as DNA, the CDR3 is TGTGCCAGCAGCTTAGCACGGGGGAACACTGAAGCTTTCTTT. Its protein product is CASSLARGNTEAFF. Supplemented by reference TRBV7-8 and TRBJ1-1, the full variable domain reads GAGVSQSPRYKVAKRGQDVALRCDPISGHVSLFWYQQALGQGPEFLTYFQNEAQLDKSGLPSDRFFAERPEGSVSTLKIQRTQQEDSAVYLCASSLARGNTEAFFGQGTRLTVV.

This clone was detected only a few times. J is TRBJ2-1 and V is TRBV6-4; TRBD2 is a possible D gene (6 bases). This CDR3 has 19 residues. Trimming cost V 0 bases and J 0 bases, with 18 bases left between them. CDR1 and CDR2 (germline): MRHNA, SNTAGT. The CDR3 region has the DNA TGTGCCAGCAGTGACTCTTACCCAATTAGCGGCAGCTCCTACAATGAGCAGTTCTTC. Translation gives CASSDSYPISGSSYNEQFF.

The CDR3 region is CASSTGQGNYGYTF. The CDR3 DNA sequence: TGTGCCAGCAGCACAGGACAGGGGAACTATGGCTACACCTTC. This chain connects TRBV7-9 to TRBJ1-2; 9 bases agree with TRBD1. The germline V gene encodes CDR1 SEHNR and CDR2 FQNEAQ (reference sequence). The CDR3 has 14 amino acids. V shed 5 bases and J 2 bases; nucleotides not matched to a gene: 3.

This clone has a handful of counts. The chain is built from TRBV7-2 and TRBJ1-4; D possibly corresponds to TRBD1 (5 bases). With 0 bases removed from V and 5 bases from J, the gap between germline ends came to 13 bases. From germline, CDR1 is SGHTA and CDR2 FQGNSA. The CDR3 is made up of 16 amino acids. The CDR3 sequence: CASSLAEGRSNEKLFF. CDR3 in DNA: TGTGCCAGCAGCTTAGCGGAGGGACGGAGCAATGAAAAACTGTTTTTT.

This clone has a handful of counts. This chain uses TRBV18 with TRBJ2-1; TRBD1 might be the D (5 bases). Trimming shortened V by 1 base and J by 0 bases, and 10 bases separated the two germline ends. The CDR3 loop spans 16 amino acids. Germline CDR1 and CDR2: KGHSH and LQKENI. CDR3 protein: CASSPLTASSYNEQFF. CDR3 DNA: TGTGCCAGCTCACCACTGACAGCTAGCTCCTACAATGAGCAGTTCTTC.